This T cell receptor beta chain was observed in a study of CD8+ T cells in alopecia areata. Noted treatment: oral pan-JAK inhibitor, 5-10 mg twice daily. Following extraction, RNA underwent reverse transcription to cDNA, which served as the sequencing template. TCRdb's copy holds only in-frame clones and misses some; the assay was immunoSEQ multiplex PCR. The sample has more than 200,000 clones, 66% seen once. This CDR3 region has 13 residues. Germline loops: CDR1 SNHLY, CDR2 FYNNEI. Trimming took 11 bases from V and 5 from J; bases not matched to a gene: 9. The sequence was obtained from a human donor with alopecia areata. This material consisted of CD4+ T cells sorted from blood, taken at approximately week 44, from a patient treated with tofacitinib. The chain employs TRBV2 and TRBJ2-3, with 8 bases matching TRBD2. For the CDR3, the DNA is TGTGCCTCAGGAGGGCTAGCGGGAGATACGCAGTATTTT. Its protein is CASGGLAGDTQYF.